Shown below are 18 T cell receptor beta chains from a single sample sequenced in a study of blood T cells in healthy people across ages. Next came a second PCR, run for about 7 to 11 cycles, which used a sample-barcoded 5' primer along with a J-beta primer mix. In TCRdb, the 5' RACE reads were re-called with MiXCR into one record per CDR3 protein. The data contain about 1 million distinct CDR3 sequences, 35% to 55% of them seen just once; the ten biggest clones take up approximately 20%. The material sequenced was blood. These receptors originate from a woman aged 55-75 years in good health.

For this clonotype: A much larger clone lies one base from this, so it may be a read error. The chain employs TRBV29-1 and TRBJ2-7, with 7 bases aligning to TRBD1. The CDR3 runs 13 residues. Germline loops: CDR1 SQVTM, CDR2 ANQGSEA. Here the CDR3 reads CNVSQGTRYEQYF. The CDR3, as DNA: TGCAACGTCTCACAGGGGACCCGCTACGAGCAGTACTTC.

The chain uses TRBV27 and TRBJ2-5; 10 positions match TRBD2. The CDR3 spans 15 residues. Germline V gene lookup returns CDR1 MNHEY and CDR2 SMNVEV (reference sequence). J gave up 4 bases and V 7 bases, and 9 bases lay outside the gene matches. For the CDR3, the DNA is TGTGCCAGCATTCCTCTAGCGGGAGCCAGAGAGACCCAGTACTTC. This codes for CASIPLAGARETQYF.

This clonotype was recorded a few times. CDR3 amino acids: CASSPIGAGSETQYF. Written as DNA, the CDR3 is TGTGCCAGCAGCCCCATCGGCGCAGGATCAGAGACCCAGTACTTC. The chain recombines TRBV3-1 with TRBJ2-5, with unresolved D. The CDR3 length is 15 residues. CDR1 is LGHDT and CDR2 is YNNKEL in the germline V gene (reference sequence). Between the trimmed V and J ends, which lost 4 bases and 4 bases, there was a span of 16 bases.

The rearrangement joins TRBV7-9 to TRBJ2-3, with a possible D match to TRBD2 (6 bases). The ends were cut back, 1 base at V and 1 base at J, with 18 bases in the middle. Germline CDR1 SEHNR, CDR2 FQNEAQ (reference sequence). The length of the CDR3 is 18 residues. The CDR3 reads CASSLVKGAAGRTDTQYF. The CDR3 DNA follows: TGTGCCAGCAGCTTAGTCAAGGGCGCAGCGGGCCGCACAGATACGCAGTATTTT.

Only a few counts were recorded for this clonotype. The V and J genes are TRBV20-1 and TRBJ2-5; D not resolved. The germline gives CDR1 DFQATT, CDR2 SNEGSKA (reference sequence). This CDR3 is built from 13 residues. V dropped 1 base and J dropped 9 bases, with 15 bases sitting between them. The CDR3 loop reads CSARVRLHPAQYF. The CDR3 coding sequence is TGCAGTGCTAGAGTTAGGCTACATCCGGCCCAGTACTTC.

The table lists this clonotype with a few counts. V gene TRBV10-2 combines with J gene TRBJ2-7; D remains unclear. Deletions cut 3 bases from V and 6 bases from J, with 9 bases between. Per germline, CDR1 WSHSY and CDR2 SAAADI. The CDR3 contains 12 residues. The CDR3 is CASSEGSSEQYF. The CDR3 bases are TGCGCCAGCAGTGAAGGTAGCTCCGAGCAGTACTTC.

About this clonotype: A read error may explain this, as a much larger clone is one base away. The chain has TRBV5-1 and TRBJ2-3; TRBD2 agrees at 10 bases. CDR3 length: 14 amino acids. Germline loops: CDR1 SGHRS, CDR2 YFSETQ. The CDR3 is CAGSPAGGPNTQYF. CDR3 DNA: TGCGCCGGCAGCCCAGCGGGAGGGCCGAATACGCAGTATTTT.

This clonotype was detected only a few times. The chain is built from TRBV27 and TRBJ1-2; D is unclear. With 5 bases removed from V and 8 bases from J, the gap between germline ends came to 21 bases. The germline V gene has CDR1 MNHEY and CDR2 SMNVEV (reference sequence). The CDR3 contains 15 residues. DNA for the CDR3: TGTGCCAGCAGTGCCGGGAGGGCAGGCCAAGGGGGCTACACCTTC. It encodes CASSAGRAGQGGYTF.

Note on this clonotype: A much larger clone differs by one base, so this may be a read error. This chain joins TRBV29-1 and TRBJ1-2, with D possibly being TRBD1 (5 bases). The CDR3 is 11 amino acids. Germline values: CDR1 SQVTM, CDR2 ANQGSEA. The CDR3 DNA is TGCAGCGTTGAAGCCGGGGCTGGCCACACCTTC. Translation: CSVEAGAGHTF.

V and J are TRBV20-1 and TRBJ1-5; D unresolved. CDR1 and CDR2 (germline): DFQATT, SNEGSKA (reference sequence). V shed 0 bases and J shed 6 bases, with 9 bases lying between them. The CDR3 has 13 amino acids. In DNA form, the CDR3 reads TGCAGTGCTAGAGATGCCTGGATTCAGCCCCAGCATTTT. The encoded protein is CSARDAWIQPQHF.

This clonotype was detected many times. The CDR3 nucleotides are TGTGCCAGCAGCTTAAGAGACAGGGATAATTCACCCCTCCACTTT. It yields the protein CASSLRDRDNSPLHF. The V and J genes are TRBV7-2 and TRBJ1-6; 7 bases agree with TRBD1. CDR3 length: 15 residues. Germline V gene sequence: CDR1 SGHTA, CDR2 FQGNSA. The ends lost 2 bases at V and 5 bases at J; junction bases unmatched: 3.

This clonotype was detected only a few times. The gene calls are TRBV29-1 and TRBJ1-5, with a tentative D call TRBD1 (5 bases). Looked up from germline, CDR1 is SQVTM and CDR2 is ANQGSEA. Trimming cost V 7 bases and J 2 bases, with 9 bases left between them. The CDR3 has 12 amino acids. The CDR3 here is CSARDGNQPQHF. The CDR3 region has the DNA TGCAGCGCCCGGGACGGCAATCAGCCCCAGCATTTT. Supplemented by reference TRBV29-1 and TRBJ1-5, the full variable domain reads SAVISQKPSRDICQRGTSLTIQCQVDSQVTMMFWYRQQPGQSLTLIATANQGSEATYESGFVIDKFPISRPNLTFSTLTVSNMSPEDSSIYLCSARDGNQPQHFGDGTRLSIL.

The chain is built from TRBV27 and TRBJ2-7; TRBD2 agrees at 7 bases. The CDR3 runs 15 residues. The V and J ends lost 5 bases and 0 bases, in that order; junction bases with no gene match: 7. The V gene's germline CDR1 is MNHEY and CDR2 SMNVEV (reference sequence). CDR3 loop: CASSLKAGSSYEQYF. DNA of the CDR3: TGTGCCAGCAGTCTGAAAGCGGGGTCCTCCTACGAGCAGTACTTC.

This clonotype has more than one count but fewer than ten. V usage is TRBV12-5 and J usage is TRBJ2-7, with 7 bases that match TRBD1. CDR1 is LGHNT and CDR2 is FRNRAP in the germline V gene. CDR3 size: 19 residues. Germline trimming cut 0 bases from V and 0 bases from J; bases unmatched to any gene: 14. The CDR3 region is CASGLVPRRGQALSYEQYF. CDR3 nucleotides: TGTGCTAGTGGTTTGGTACCGCGGAGAGGACAGGCTCTCTCCTACGAGCAGTACTTC.

The chain is built from TRBV29-1 and TRBJ2-6, with D unclear. The CDR3 has 14 residues. V lost 6 bases, J lost 0 bases, and 9 bases lay in between. Germline V gene lookup returns CDR1 SQVTM and CDR2 ANQGSEA. The CDR3 nucleotides are TGCAGCGTCGACGGGCCCTCTGGGGCCAACGTCCTGACTTTC. Translating gives CSVDGPSGANVLTF.

The rearrangement joins TRBV7-4 to TRBJ2-7, with D tentatively TRBD1 or TRBD2 (5 bases each). This CDR3 is 15 amino acids long. V was clipped by 1 base and J by 4 bases, with 14 bases between them. From germline, CDR1 is SGHVT and CDR2 SQSDAQ. In nucleotides, the CDR3 is TGTGCCAGCAGCTTAGGGGGATCGGGACGGTACGAGCAGTACTTC. This codes for CASSLGGSGRYEQYF.

This sequence joins TRBV6-1 and TRBJ2-5; tentatively, D is TRBD1 or TRBD2 (5 bases each). The CDR3 is made up of 17 amino acids. CDR1 is MNHNS, CDR2 SASEGT, per germline. Trimming pared 5 bases from V and 2 bases from J, leaving 21 bases between. CDR3 amino acids: CASSPLAGAGPQETQYF. DNA of the CDR3: TGTGCCAGCAGTCCTCTCGCCGGGGCAGGACCTCAAGAGACCCAGTACTTC.

This chain joins TRBV2 and TRBJ1-6; D is perhaps TRBD1 (5 bases). The CDR3 spans 14 residues. Germline CDR1 SNHLY, CDR2 FYNNEI. V shed 6 bases and J shed 6 bases, with 12 bases lying between them. CDR3 sequence (DNA): TGTGCCAGCAGGGGGACTTCGGTTAATTCACCCCTCCACTTT. Translation gives CASRGTSVNSPLHF. Together with reference TRBV2 and TRBJ1-6, the CDR3 gives the full variable domain: EPEVTQTPSHQVTQMGQEVILRCVPISNHLYFYWYRQILGQKVEFLVSFYNNEISEKSEIFDDQFSVERPDGSNFTLKIRSTKLEDSAMYFCASRGTSVNSPLHFGNGTRLTVT.